The present entry profiles one T cell receptor beta chain with its context. Antigen: not known. These data originate in a study of cytomegalovirus exposure and HLA in healthy donors. General study points: The only immune exposure information that was available was CMV serostatus. When analyzed later, the rates of TCR association showed variation by HLA locus, with DRB1 the most and HLA-C the fewest. Some V segments, including TRBV6-2 and TRBV6-3, were excluded as indistinguishable.

A multiplex PCR was run with 60 Vbeta primers and 13 Jbeta primers. Only in-frame clones appear in the TCRdb table, and some are missing; sequencing was by immunoSEQ multiplex PCR. The sample has 150,000 to 200,000 clones, approximately 80% seen once. Trimming took off 10 bases at V and 6 bases at J, with 17 bases between the two ends. Germline V gene sequence: CDR1 SGHNT, CDR2 YYREEE (reference sequence). The CDR3 runs 12 residues. The sequence was collected from a woman in her forties in good health and CMV-seronegative. The chain joins TRBV5-4 to TRBJ2-7; D is perhaps TRBD2 (7 bases). Sequenced sample: PBMCs. CDR3 bases: TGTGCCGTCGGAGGGGGGGCCCTCGAGCAGTACTTC. The encoded protein is CAVGGGALEQYF.